A single sample is the source of the 10 T cell receptor beta chains below, sequenced in a study of OX40 agonist ivuxolimab in advanced cancers. Only in-frame clones appear in the TCRdb table, and some are missing; sequencing was by immunoSEQ multiplex PCR. The sample yields 55,000 to 80,000 clones, around 90% seen once. This material consisted of CD4+ or CD8+ T cells sorted from blood, taken in a trial of the OX40 agonist ivuxolimab. The receptors stem from an adult with an advanced solid tumor such as melanoma, head and neck, liver or kidney cancer.

This sequence joins TRBV19 and TRBJ1-2; D might be TRBD1 (5 bases). The V end lost 7 bases, the J end lost 7 bases, and 19 bases lay between the germline ends. CDR3 size: 14 residues. Germline CDR1 reads LNHDA; CDR2 reads SQIVND (reference sequence). The CDR3 DNA sequence: TGTGCCAGTACTTTACGGGGGAACCTGGCTGGCTACACCTTC. Translation: CASTLRGNLAGYTF.

This chain links TRBV7-8 with TRBJ2-3, with 10 bases aligning to TRBD2. This CDR3 comprises 15 residues. Germline assignment: CDR1 SGHVS and CDR2 FQNEAQ. Unmatched junction bases numbered 5, after V lost 2 bases and J lost 6 bases. CDR3 loop: CASSLLAGVGDTQYF. CDR3 DNA: TGTGCCAGCAGCTTACTAGCGGGGGTGGGGGATACGCAGTATTTT.

The CDR3, as DNA: TGTGCCAGCAGTCCGATTGGGGACGGCTACACCTTC. Its protein is CASSPIGDGYTF. V and J are TRBV5-5 and TRBJ1-2, with D perhaps matching TRBD1 (5 bases). The germline V gene has CDR1 SGHKS and CDR2 YYEKEE (reference sequence). V was cut by 5 bases and J by 8 bases, with 13 bases left in between. CDR3 length: 12 amino acids.

V usage is TRBV7-9 and J usage is TRBJ2-1, with 10 bases aligning to TRBD2. Germline-derived CDR1 and CDR2 are SEHNR and FQNEAQ (reference sequence). Trimming cost V 7 bases and J 4 bases; bases outside gene matches: 10. The CDR3 totals 16 residues. CDR3 protein: CASTPAGGPLYNEQFF. CDR3 nucleotide sequence: TGTGCCAGCACCCCAGCGGGAGGGCCGTTATACAATGAGCAGTTCTTC.

The chain carries TRBV19 and TRBJ1-2, with D unclear. The CDR3 is 14 residues long. Trimming pared 5 bases from V and 6 bases from J, leaving 16 bases between. Germline values: CDR1 LNHDA, CDR2 SQIVND (reference sequence). The CDR3 nucleotides read TGTGCCAGTAGTCGGACTGCGGCGGCGGATGGCTACACCTTC. Residues: CASSRTAAADGYTF.

The rearrangement joins TRBV4-1 to TRBJ2-5; 7 bases match TRBD1. The CDR3 is made up of 13 amino acids. V shed 4 bases and J 5 bases; nucleotides not matched to a gene: 4. CDR1 and CDR2 (germline): MGHRA, YSYEKL. This chain's CDR3 is CASSRGRGETQYF. The CDR3, as DNA: TGCGCCAGCAGCCGAGGCAGGGGGGAGACCCAGTACTTC.

The chain joins TRBV5-8 to TRBJ2-4; 7 bases align to TRBD2. In germline, CDR1 is SGHTS, CDR2 YDEGEE. This CDR3 region has 16 residues. J gave up 2 bases and V 1 base, and 6 bases lay outside the gene matches. This CDR3 reads CASSLSGIGTKNIQYF. The CDR3 DNA reads as TGTGCCAGCAGCTTGAGCGGGATTGGGACCAAAAACATTCAGTACTTC.

The chain employs TRBV10-1 and TRBJ2-2, with D possibly being TRBD2 (5 bases). V lost 5 bases and J lost 5, with 15 bases in between. The CDR3 length is 15 residues. Per germline, CDR1 WNHNN and CDR2 SYGVQD (reference sequence). CDR3 amino acids: CASSMSYRGTGELFF. As DNA, the CDR3 is TGCGCCAGCAGTATGAGTTACCGGGGAACCGGGGAGCTGTTTTTT.

The chain combines TRBV19 with TRBJ2-7; D uncertain. Trimming left V 5 bases short and J 4 bases short, with 12 bases between. Germline V CDR1 and CDR2: LNHDA, SQIVND (reference sequence). This CDR3 contains 13 residues. This chain's CDR3 is CASSPGPFYEQYF. CDR3 coding DNA: TGTGCCAGTAGTCCCGGGCCTTTTTACGAGCAGTACTTC.

The chain is built from TRBV11-2 and TRBJ2-5; TRBD2 agrees at 8 bases. V lost 11 bases and J lost 2; bases outside the gene matches: 7. CDR1 and CDR2 from the germline V gene are SGHAT and FQNNGV. The CDR3 is 13 residues long. The CDR3 here is CASSGGRQETQYF. The DNA for the CDR3 is TGTGCCTCATCGGGAGGGCGGCAAGAGACCCAGTACTTC.